This T cell receptor (beta chain) was retrieved from a study of post-analysis software for immune sequencing data. Whole-study results and caveats: When compared against controls, multiple sclerosis patients showed significantly lower normalized Chao1 diversity. Roughly five TRBV segments appeared more often in patients than in controls, and TRBV5-6, TRBV5-1 and TRBV20-1 were among these. Strong co-clustering by F measure was evident for samples that had been prepared in the same batch.

A word on this clonotype: The antigen is unknown.

Unique molecular identifiers had been added to the TCR beta cDNA libraries. TCRdb reprocessed the PCR reads with MiXCR, giving one entry per CDR3 protein. The sample consists of more than 500,000 distinct CDR3 sequences, approximately 31% of them appearing once. Germline V lookup: CDR1 SGHRS, CDR2 YFSETQ. The germline V and J ends were trimmed by 0 bases and 4 bases, with 10 bases remaining between them. CDR3 length: 14 amino acids. The source of this sequence is a girl aged 2-17 years with multiple sclerosis. The sequencing sample was made of blood. The chain uses TRBV5-1 and TRBJ1-2; D perhaps matches TRBD1 (5 bases). The CDR3 sequence: CASSLELRGYGYTF. The CDR3 bases are TGCGCCAGCAGCTTGGAGCTAAGGGGCTATGGCTACACCTTC. Filled out from reference TRBV5-1 and TRBJ1-2, the complete variable domain reads KAGVTQTPRYLIKTRGQQVTLSCSPISGHRSVSWYQQTPGQGLQFLFEYFSETQRNKGNFPGRFSGRQFSNSRSEMNVSTLELGDSALYLCASSLELRGYGYTFGSGTRLTVV.